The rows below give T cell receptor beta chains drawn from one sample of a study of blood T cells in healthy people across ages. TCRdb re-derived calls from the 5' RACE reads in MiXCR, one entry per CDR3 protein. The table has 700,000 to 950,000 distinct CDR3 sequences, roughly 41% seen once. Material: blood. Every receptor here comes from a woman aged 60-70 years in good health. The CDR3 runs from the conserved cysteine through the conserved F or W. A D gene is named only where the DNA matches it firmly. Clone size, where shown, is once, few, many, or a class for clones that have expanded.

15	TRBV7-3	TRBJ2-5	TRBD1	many	CASSQGVGTEETQYF	TGTGCCAGCAGCCAGGGGGTTGGGACAGAAGAGACCCAGTACTTC
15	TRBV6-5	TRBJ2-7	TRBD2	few	CASSYRLAGTYEQYF	TGTGCCAGCAGTTACAGGCTAGCGGGTACCTACGAGCAGTACTTC
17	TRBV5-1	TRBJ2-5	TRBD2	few	CASSLAGAGGGQETQYF	TGCGCCAGCAGCTTAGCGGGAGCAGGAGGGGGACAAGAGACCCAGTACTTC
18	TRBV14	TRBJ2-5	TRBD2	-	CASSQVPGLAGGRNEQYF	TGTGCCAGCAGCCAAGTCCCCGGTCTAGCGGGGGGAAGAAATGAGCAGTACTTC
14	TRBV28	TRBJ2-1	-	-	CASSVFSKYNEQFF	TGTGCCAGCAGTGTATTCTCAAAATACAATGAGCAGTTCTTC
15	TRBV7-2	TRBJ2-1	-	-	CASSPRAGDYNEQFF	TGTGCCAGCAGCCCCAGAGCGGGCGACTACAATGAGCAGTTCTTC
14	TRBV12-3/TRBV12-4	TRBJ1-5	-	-	CANSPAGDNQPQHF	TGTGCCAACAGTCCTGCAGGGGACAATCAGCCCCAGCATTTT
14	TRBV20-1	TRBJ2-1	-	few	CSAPVGVATNEQFF	TGCAGTGCCCCCGTGGGGGTAGCAACCAATGAGCAGTTCTTC
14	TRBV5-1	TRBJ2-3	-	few	CASSRTVSTDTQYF	TGCGCCAGCAGCCGGACAGTCAGCACAGATACGCAGTATTTT
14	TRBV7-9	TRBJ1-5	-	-	CASSLAAGASPQHF	TGTGCCAGCAGCTTAGCGGCAGGGGCATCGCCCCAGCATTTT
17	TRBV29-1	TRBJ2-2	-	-	CSVEVTGRAWDTGELFF	TGCAGCGTTGAGGTAACGGGCCGAGCTTGGGACACCGGGGAGCTGTTTTTT
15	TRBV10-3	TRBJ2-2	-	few	CAISAGHTNTGELFF	TGTGCCATCAGTGCTGGACACACGAACACCGGGGAGCTGTTTTTT
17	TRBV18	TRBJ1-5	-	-	CASSPAIGTDSNQPQHF	TGTGCCAGCTCACCCGCAATAGGGACGGATAGCAATCAGCCCCAGCATTTT
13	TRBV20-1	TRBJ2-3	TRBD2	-	CSARTSVTDTQYF	TGCAGTGCACGGACTAGCGTCACAGATACGCAGTATTTT
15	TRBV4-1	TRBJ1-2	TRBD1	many	CASSYIKGQGDGYTF	TGCGCCAGCAGCTATATCAAGGGACAGGGCGACGGCTACACCTTC
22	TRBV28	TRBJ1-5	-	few	CASSILAFGIWEGSAENQPQHF	TGTGCCAGCAGCATTTTGGCTTTTGGCATTTGGGAGGGGTCAGCTGAAAATCAGCCCCAGCATTTT
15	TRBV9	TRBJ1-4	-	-	CASSVERGAGEKLFF	TGTGCCAGCAGCGTAGAACGGGGGGCCGGTGAAAAACTGTTTTTT
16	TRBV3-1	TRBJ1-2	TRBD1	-	CASSQVDRGSNYGYTF	TGTGCCAGCAGCCAAGTTGACAGGGGATCTAACTATGGCTACACCTTC
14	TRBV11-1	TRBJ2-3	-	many	CASSLAAATDTQYF	TGTGCCAGCAGCTTAGCGGCAGCGACAGATACGCAGTATTTT
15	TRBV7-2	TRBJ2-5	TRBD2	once	CAGSERLAGQETQYF	TGTGCCGGCAGCGAAAGACTAGCGGGTCAAGAGACCCAGTACTTC
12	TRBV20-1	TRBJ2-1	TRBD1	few	CSASTGAGEQFF	TGCAGTGCTAGCACAGGGGCTGGTGAGCAGTTCTTC
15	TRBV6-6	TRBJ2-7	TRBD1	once	CASSFTGGRSYEQYF	TGTGCCAGCAGTTTCACAGGGGGCAGGTCCTACGAGCAGTACTTC
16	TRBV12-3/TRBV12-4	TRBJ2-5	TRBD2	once	CASSFILAGEGETQYF	TGTGCCAGCAGTTTCATCCTAGCGGGAGAGGGTGAGACCCAGTACTTC